This T cell receptor (beta chain) was identified in a study of cytomegalovirus exposure and HLA in healthy donors. Study-wide results and caveats: Within the approximately 130 validation repertoires, first-cohort TCR clusters tended to co-occur, according to a later analysis. Most TCR sequences were rare, but some public TCRs occurred in many donors. Cytomegalovirus association was listed for 164 TCR beta chains.

These donors were members of the roughly 120-subject validation cohort, a group separate from the approximately 700-subject first cohort. Details on this clone: Its specificity is not known.

Germline V gives CDR1 SGHAT, CDR2 FQNNGV. After removal of 1 base from V and 2 bases from J, the junction contained 6 bases not matched to a gene. There are 16 residues in the CDR3. Produced via immunoSEQ multiplex PCR; TCRdb's table is partial and in-frame only. The table shows more than 85,000 clones, with roughly 90% occurring only once. This chain joins TRBV11-2 and TRBJ2-7; 9 bases line up with TRBD1. The receptor was isolated from a woman in her twenties or thirties in good health and CMV-seropositive. The source material was PBMCs. CDR3 loop: CASSLGRGTGTYEQYF. As DNA, the CDR3 is TGTGCCAGCAGCTTAGGGCGAGGGACAGGGACCTACGAGCAGTACTTC.